This T cell receptor beta chain emerged from a study of early stage breast cancer tumors. Comment on this clone: Its antigen is undetermined. The junction and the germline gene differ at one end; a read error may be behind it.

This CDR3 spans 15 amino acids. Measured with immunoSEQ multiplex PCR; TCRdb has only the in-frame clones, and not every one. The sample records about 9,100 clones, 64% being singletons. Whole-study findings and limits: Enriched TCRB sequences shared across patients were mostly commonly generated sequences. Tumor and normal breast were distinguished via blood comparison in about 90% of the 16 patients.

V and J are TRBV5-3 and TRBJ2-3; no firm D call. TRBV5-3 is an open reading frame, and its role is uncertain. The source is a person aged 55 to 69 with breast cancer. The sample consisted of breast tumor tissue. The CDR3 DNA sequence: TGTGCCAGCAGCTTGGGCCCAACTAGCACAGATACGCAGTATTTT. The encoded protein is CASSLGPTSTDTQYF.